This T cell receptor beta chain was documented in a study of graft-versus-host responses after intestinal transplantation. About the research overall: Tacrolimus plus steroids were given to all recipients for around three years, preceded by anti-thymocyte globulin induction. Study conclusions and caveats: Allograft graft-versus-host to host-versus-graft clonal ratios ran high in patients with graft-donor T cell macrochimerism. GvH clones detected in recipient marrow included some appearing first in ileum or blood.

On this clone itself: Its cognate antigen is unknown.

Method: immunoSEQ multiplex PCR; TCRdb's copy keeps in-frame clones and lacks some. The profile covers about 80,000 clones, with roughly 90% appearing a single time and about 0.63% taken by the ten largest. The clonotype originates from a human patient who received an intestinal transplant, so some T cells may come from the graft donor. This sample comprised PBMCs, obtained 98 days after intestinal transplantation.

The CDR3 is CSATGGHTEAFF. For the CDR3, the DNA is TGCAGCGCCACAGGGGGCCACACTGAAGCTTTCTTT. The chain employs TRBV29-1 and TRBJ1-1, with 9 nucleotides matching TRBD1. The germline V gene encodes CDR1 SQVTM and CDR2 ANQGSEA. V trimming: 7 bases; J trimming: 3 bases; junction bases outside the gene matches: 3. This CDR3 is built from 12 residues.